This T cell receptor (beta chain) was recovered during a study of CD8+ T cells in alopecia areata. Findings and caveats of the study: Clonality in lesional scalp, especially alopecia totalis/universalis, exceeded that of normal scalp.

cDNA reverse transcribed from extracted RNA served as the sequencing template. Sequencing was performed with immunoSEQ multiplex PCR; in TCRdb, only in-frame clones are kept and a portion is missing. The sample includes about 250,000 clones, about 68% of them seen just once. CD4+ and CD8+ T cells were sorted from PBMCs stained for CD3, CD4 and CD8. As regards this clone: Its specificity is not known.

The CDR3 has 13 amino acids. Per germline, CDR1 SGHKS and CDR2 YYEKEE (reference sequence). The V end was cut by 4 bases, the J end by 2 bases, with 9 bases between. The chain is built from TRBV5-5 and TRBJ1-2; possible D gene TRBD1, 6 bases. The origin of this receptor is a human donor with alopecia areata. The sample in question was CD4+ T cells sorted from blood, obtained at week 0. The CDR3 loop reads CASSAGTNYGYTF. The CDR3 DNA follows: TGTGCCAGCAGCGCCGGGACAAACTATGGCTACACCTTC.